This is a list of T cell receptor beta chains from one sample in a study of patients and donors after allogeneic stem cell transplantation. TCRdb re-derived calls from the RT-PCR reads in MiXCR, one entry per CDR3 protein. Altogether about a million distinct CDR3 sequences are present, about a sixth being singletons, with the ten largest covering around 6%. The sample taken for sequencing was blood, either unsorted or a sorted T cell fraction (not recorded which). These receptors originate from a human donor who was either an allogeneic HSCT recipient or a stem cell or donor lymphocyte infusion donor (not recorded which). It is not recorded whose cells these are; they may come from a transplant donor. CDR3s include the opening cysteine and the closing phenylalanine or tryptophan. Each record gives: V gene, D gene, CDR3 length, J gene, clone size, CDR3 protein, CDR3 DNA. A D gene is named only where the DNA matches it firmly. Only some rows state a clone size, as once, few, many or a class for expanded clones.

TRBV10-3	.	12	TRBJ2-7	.	CAISAWNGEQYF	TGTGCCATCAGTGCCTGGAACGGAGAGCAGTACTTC
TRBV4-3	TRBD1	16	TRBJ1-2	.	CASSHLLGQGNRGYTF	TGCGCCAGCAGCCACCTTTTGGGACAGGGGAATCGAGGCTACACCTTC
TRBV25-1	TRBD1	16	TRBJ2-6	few	CASSEGQISGANVLTF	TGTGCCAGCAGTGAGGGACAGATCTCTGGGGCCAACGTCCTGACTTTC
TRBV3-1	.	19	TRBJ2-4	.	CASSQGLRVSLGAKNIQYF	TGTGCCAGCAGCCAAGGCCTCCGCGTCAGTCTCGGGGCCAAAAACATTCAGTACTTC
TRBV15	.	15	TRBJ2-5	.	CATSRDMRGQETQYF	TGTGCCACCAGCAGAGATATGCGGGGCCAAGAGACCCAGTACTTC
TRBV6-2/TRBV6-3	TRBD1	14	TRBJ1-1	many	CASSYQGGNTEAFF	TGTGCCAGCAGCTACCAGGGGGGGAACACTGAAGCTTTCTTT
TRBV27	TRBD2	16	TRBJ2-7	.	CASSLTGTSYLNEQYF	TGTGCCAGCAGTTTAACCGGGACTAGCTATCTAAACGAGCAGTACTTC
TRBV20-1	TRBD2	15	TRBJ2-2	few	CSARAGGRNTGELFF	TGCAGTGCTAGAGCGGGGGGGCGTAACACCGGGGAGCTGTTTTTT
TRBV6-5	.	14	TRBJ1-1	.	CASSYSTPDTEAFF	TGTGCCAGCAGTTACTCGACACCTGACACTGAAGCTTTCTTT
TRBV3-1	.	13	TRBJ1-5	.	CASSQAVNQPQHF	TGTGCCAGCAGCCAAGCGGTCAATCAGCCCCAGCATTTT
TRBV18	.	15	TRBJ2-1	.	CASSGDSLLNNEQFF	TGTGCCAGCTCAGGGGACTCACTACTTAACAATGAGCAGTTCTTC
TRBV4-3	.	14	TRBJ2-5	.	CASSQEGRTNGQYF	TGCGCCAGCAGCCAAGAAGGGCGGACCAACGGCCAGTACTTC
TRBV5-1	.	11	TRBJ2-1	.	CASREGLEQFF	TGCGCCAGCAGAGAGGGACTTGAGCAGTTCTTC
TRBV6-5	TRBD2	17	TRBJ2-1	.	CASSSPLAGSPYNEQFF	TGTGCCAGCAGTTCCCCCCTAGCGGGTTCCCCCTACAATGAGCAGTTCTTC
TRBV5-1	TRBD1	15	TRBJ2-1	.	CASSPEPGGRYEQFF	TGCGCCAGCAGCCCAGAGCCAGGGGGCCGTTATGAGCAGTTCTTC
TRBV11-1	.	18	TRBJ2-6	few	CASSPTGPTYSGANVLTF	TGTGCCAGCAGCCCCACAGGGCCCACCTACTCTGGGGCCAACGTCCTGACTTTC
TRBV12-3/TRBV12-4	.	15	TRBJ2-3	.	CASSSGAASTDTQYF	TGTGCCAGCAGCTCGGGGGCCGCGAGCACAGATACGCAGTATTTT
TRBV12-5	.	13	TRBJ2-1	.	CASGLALAHEQFF	TGTGCTAGTGGTTTGGCGCTGGCCCATGAGCAGTTCTTC
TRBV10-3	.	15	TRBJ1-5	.	CAISEVDMGGWPQHF	TGTGCCATCAGTGAGGTGGACATGGGAGGATGGCCCCAGCATTTT
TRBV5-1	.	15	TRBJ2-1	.	CASSLGQVFGDEQFF	TGCGCCAGCAGCTTGGGACAGGTTTTTGGGGATGAGCAGTTCTTC
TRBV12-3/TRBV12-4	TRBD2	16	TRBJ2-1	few	CASSSYLAGGNNEQFF	TGTGCCAGCAGTTCTTACCTAGCGGGAGGAAACAATGAGCAGTTCTTC
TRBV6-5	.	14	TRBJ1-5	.	CASSYLGLEQPQHF	TGTGCCAGCAGTTATTTGGGGTTGGAACAGCCCCAGCATTTT
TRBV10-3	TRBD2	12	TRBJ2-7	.	CATREGSYEQYF	TGTGCCACAAGGGAGGGTTCCTACGAGCAGTACTTC
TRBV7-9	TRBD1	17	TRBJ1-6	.	CASSPVGQGANNSPLHF	TGTGCCAGCAGCCCCGTGGGACAGGGGGCAAATAATTCACCCCTCCACTTT
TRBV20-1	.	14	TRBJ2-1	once	CSARDLAHYNEQFF	TGCAGTGCTAGAGATCTAGCGCACTACAATGAGCAGTTCTTC
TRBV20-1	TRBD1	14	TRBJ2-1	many	CSARLGQGVNEQFF	TGCAGTGCTAGGCTGGGACAGGGAGTGAATGAGCAGTTCTTC
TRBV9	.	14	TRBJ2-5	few	CASSDSTGPRAQYF	TGTGCCAGCAGCGATTCGACAGGTCCTCGGGCCCAGTACTTC
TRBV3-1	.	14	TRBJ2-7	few	CASSSRQAVYEQYF	TGTGCCAGCAGCTCTCGGCAGGCTGTATACGAGCAGTACTTC
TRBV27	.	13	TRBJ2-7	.	CASSSTPSYEQYF	TGTGCCAGCAGTTCAACTCCCTCCTACGAGCAGTACTTC
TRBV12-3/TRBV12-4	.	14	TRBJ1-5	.	CASSRWAANQPQHF	TGTGCCAGCAGTAGATGGGCGGCTAATCAGCCCCAGCATTTT
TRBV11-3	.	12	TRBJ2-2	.	CASSLESRGVFF	TGTGCCAGCAGCTTGGAGAGCCGAGGCGTGTTTTTT
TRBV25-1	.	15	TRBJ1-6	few	CASKGLGPGSSPLHF	TGTGCCAGCAAGGGGTTGGGACCCGGCAGTTCGCCCCTCCACTTT
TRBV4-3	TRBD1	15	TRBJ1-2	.	CASSQIPPDRLGYTF	TGCGCCAGCAGCCAGATCCCCCCGGACAGGCTGGGCTACACCTTC
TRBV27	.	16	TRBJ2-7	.	CASSLGGDPLIDEQYF	TGTGCCAGCAGTTTAGGAGGGGACCCACTTATTGACGAGCAGTACTTC
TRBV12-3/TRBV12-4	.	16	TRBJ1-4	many	CASSLVPRVVDEKLFF	TGTGCCAGCAGTTTAGTACCCAGGGTGGTAGATGAAAAACTGTTTTTT
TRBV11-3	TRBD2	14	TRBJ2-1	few	CASSLGNPSGEQFF	TGTGCCAGCAGCTTAGGAAACCCTAGCGGAGAGCAGTTCTTC
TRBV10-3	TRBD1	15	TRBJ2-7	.	CAISPQGARLHEQYF	TGTGCCATCAGTCCTCAGGGGGCTCGTCTCCACGAGCAGTACTTC
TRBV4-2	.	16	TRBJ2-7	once	CASSQDQAGSTYEQYF	TGTGCCAGCAGCCAAGATCAGGCAGGGTCGACCTACGAGCAGTACTTC
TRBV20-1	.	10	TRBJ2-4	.	CSAPEVLQYF	TGCAGTGCCCCAGAGGTGCTTCAGTACTTC
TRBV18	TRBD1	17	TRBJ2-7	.	CASSPIPPGQGPNEQYF	TGTGCCAGCTCACCAATCCCGCCGGGACAGGGTCCCAACGAGCAGTACTTC
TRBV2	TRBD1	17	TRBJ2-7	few	CASSELVWTGEMNEQYF	TGTGCCAGCAGTGAGTTAGTCTGGACAGGGGAAATGAACGAGCAGTACTTC
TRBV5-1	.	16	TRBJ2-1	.	CASSFERGASYNEQFF	TGCGCCAGCAGCTTCGAGCGAGGGGCCTCCTACAATGAGCAGTTCTTC
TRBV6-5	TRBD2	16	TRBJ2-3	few	CASSYWSSGTGDTQYF	TGTGCCAGCAGTTACTGGTCTAGCGGGACGGGAGATACGCAGTATTTT
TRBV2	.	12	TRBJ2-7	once	CASRAEPYEQYF	TGTGCCAGCAGGGCCGAGCCCTACGAGCAGTACTTC
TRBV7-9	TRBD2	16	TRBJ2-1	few	CASSLGRAGGYNEQFF	TGTGCCAGCAGCCTTGGGCGAGCGGGGGGATACAATGAGCAGTTCTTC
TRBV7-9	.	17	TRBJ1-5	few	CASSPTYREGVNQPQHF	TGTGCCAGCAGCCCGACTTACAGGGAAGGGGTCAATCAGCCCCAGCATTTT
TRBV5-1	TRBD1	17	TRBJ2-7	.	CASSLWPPGQGINEQYF	TGCGCCAGCAGCTTGTGGCCCCCGGGACAGGGGATAAACGAGCAGTACTTC
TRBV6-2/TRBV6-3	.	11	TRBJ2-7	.	CASRQDYEQYF	TGTGCCAGTCGACAGGACTACGAGCAGTACTTC
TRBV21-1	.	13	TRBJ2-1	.	CASTGGRYNEQFF	TGTGCCAGCACGGGAGGGAGGTACAATGAGCAGTTCTTC
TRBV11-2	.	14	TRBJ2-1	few	CASSLLVVYNEQFF	TGTGCCAGCAGCCTTTTGGTGGTCTACAATGAGCAGTTCTTC
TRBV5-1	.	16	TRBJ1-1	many	CASSLERGAGNTEAFF	TGCGCCAGCAGCTTGGAGAGGGGCGCGGGGAACACTGAAGCTTTCTTT
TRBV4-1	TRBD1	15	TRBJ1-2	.	CASSGRDSFNYGYTF	TGCGCCAGCAGCGGAAGGGACAGTTTCAACTATGGCTACACCTTC
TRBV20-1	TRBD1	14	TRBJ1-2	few	CSARAGQGGYGYTF	TGCAGTGCTAGAGCTGGACAGGGCGGGTATGGCTACACCTTC